The rows below give T cell receptor beta chains drawn from one sample of a study of T-cell memory formation after mild COVID-19. Each CDR3 protein is one row after TCRdb ran MiXCR on the 5' RACE reads. The sample records about 140,000 distinct CDR3 sequences, 14% being singletons. Sequenced input: PBMCs or a T cell subset sorted from them (not recorded which). All receptors derive from an adult woman who had mild COVID-19 (a few samples of this study predate the infection). Cell type and time point are not known. Each CDR3 is given with its conserved first and last residue. D genes are given only for firm matches. Rows may omit the clone size; those that give it use once, few, many or a size class.

>TRBV29-1|.|.|TRBJ2-7
CSVGSETYEQYF
TGCAGCGTTGGATCTGAGACCTACGAGCAGTACTTC
>TRBV29-1|.|.|TRBJ1-1
CSVEWGTAEAFF
TGCAGCGTTGAATGGGGAACGGCTGAAGCTTTCTTT
>TRBV6-1|medium-sized|.|TRBJ1-2
CASSEESWLYGYTF
TGTGCCAGCAGTGAAGAGAGTTGGCTCTATGGCTACACCTTC
>TRBV7-9|few|.|TRBJ2-3
CASSLGVLMGISTDTQYF
TGTGCCAGCAGCTTAGGGGTCTTGATGGGGATCAGCACAGATACGCAGTATTTT
>TRBV12-3/TRBV12-4|.|.|TRBJ1-1
CASSLGLATEAFF
TGTGCTAGCAGTTTAGGCTTGGCGACTGAAGCTTTCTTT
>TRBV6-5|few|.|TRBJ2-2
CASSLELRNTGELFF
TGTGCCAGCAGCCTCGAGTTACGAAACACCGGGGAGCTGTTTTTT
>TRBV7-9|.|TRBD1|TRBJ1-1
CASSTWTGTTEAFF
TGTGCCAGCAGCACGTGGACAGGGACCACTGAAGCTTTCTTT
>TRBV6-5|.|TRBD2|TRBJ2-3
CASSSGLANTDTQYF
TGTGCCAGCAGTTCGGGACTAGCAAACACAGATACGCAGTATTTT
>TRBV27|few|.|TRBJ2-1
CASSLAVYNEQFF
TGTGCCAGCAGTTTAGCAGTCTACAATGAGCAGTTCTTC
>TRBV20-1|.|.|TRBJ1-4
CSARVSRQSNEKLFF
TGCAGTGCTAGAGTCTCTAGACAAAGTAATGAAAAACTGTTTTTT
>TRBV4-1|.|TRBD2|TRBJ2-3
CASSPDDERGGGTDTQYF
TGCGCCAGCAGCCCGGACGATGAGCGGGGGGGCGGCACAGATACGCAGTATTTT
>TRBV5-1|few|.|TRBJ1-1
CASSPPRVGVIAEAFF
TGCGCCAGCAGCCCCCCTAGGGTAGGGGTGATCGCTGAAGCTTTCTTT
>TRBV29-1|few|.|TRBJ2-1
CSVGPAGDEQFF
TGCAGCGTGGGCCCGGCTGGTGATGAGCAGTTCTTC
>TRBV5-1|.|.|TRBJ1-1
CASSLLHGNTEAFF
TGCGCCAGCAGCTTGCTTCACGGGAACACTGAAGCTTTCTTT